Sequencing of this TCR beta chain was carried out in a study of T cell responses to AZD1222 COVID-19 vaccine. This clone was seen just once. The table came from immunoSEQ multiplex PCR; TCRdb's copy has only in-frame clones and leaves some out. The sample consists of 80,000 to 100,000 clones, 86% of them appearing once. V gave up 0 bases and J gave up 0 bases, with 9 bases separating them. The CDR3 is 16 amino acids. The germline V gene has CDR1 SGHTA and CDR2 FQGNSA. The sample consisted of peripheral blood, taken 28 days after the second AZD1222 dose. This TCR was recovered from an adult who received the AZD1222 COVID-19 vaccine. This chain joins TRBV7-2 and TRBJ2-1, with D possibly TRBD2 on 5 matching bases. The DNA for the CDR3 is TGTGCCAGCAGCTTAGCCCCTAGCCGCTCCTACAATGAGCAGTTCTTC. Residues: CASSLAPSRSYNEQFF.